Following are 31 T cell receptor beta chains from one sample sequenced in a study of shared clonotypes between healthy human individuals. TCRdb's copy holds only in-frame clones and misses some; the assay was immunoSEQ multiplex PCR. The sample yields more than 2,000,000 clones, approximately 93% seen once. The source material was naive CD4+ T cells from PBMCs. Subset meaning: CD45RA+ positively selected. The receptor source for this set is a man aged 18 to 29 in good health. Some clones in this sample may be carry-over from other donors' samples.

The chain employs TRBV21-1 and TRBJ2-4; the table's D call, TRBD2, has no DNA check behind it. TRBV21-1 represents a pseudogene. This CDR3 contains 18 residues. The CDR3, as DNA: TGTGCCAGCAGCAAAGATCTGGGGAGCGGGAGTGACAAAAACATTCAGTACTTC. Translating it yields CASSKDLGSGSDKNIQYF.

As for this clone: A junction boundary mismatches the germline segment, possibly from a read error. Here the CDR3 DNA reads TGCGCCAGCAGCTTACAGGGAATCCGGGGGGACTTCTTC. Its protein product is CASSLQGIRGDFF. The V gene is TRBV5-1, the J gene TRBJ1-2; weak D call: TRBD1 (6 bases). The CDR3 contains 13 residues. Looked up from germline, CDR1 is SGHRS and CDR2 is YFSETQ.

This chain connects TRBV5-1 to TRBJ1-2, with 10 bases identical to TRBD1. Looked up from germline, CDR1 is SGHRS and CDR2 is YFSETQ. This CDR3 comprises 16 residues. Unmatched junction bases numbered 13, after V lost 4 bases and J lost 7 bases. This CDR3 is CASSRVTGGKEGGYTF. The CDR3 coding sequence is TGCGCCAGCAGCCGGGTGACAGGGGGCAAGGAAGGTGGCTACACCTTC.

The rearrangement uses TRBV5-3 and TRBJ2-2, with 9 bases aligning to TRBD1. TRBV5-3 is known as an ORF, though its function is uncertain. V shed 0 bases and J 7 bases; nucleotides not matched to a gene: 4. CDR3 size: 15 residues. For the CDR3, the DNA is TGTGCCAGAAGCTTGGCTGGGACAGGGTACGGGGAGCTGTTTTTT. It yields the protein CARSLAGTGYGELFF.

V usage is TRBV9 and J usage is TRBJ2-7; 7 bases line up with TRBD1. Looked up from germline, CDR1 is SGDLS and CDR2 is YYNGEE. V gave up 3 bases and J gave up 6 bases; unmatched junction bases: 9. The CDR3 extends over 14 amino acids. The CDR3 nucleotides read TGTGCCAGCAGCGCTCGCTTCTCAGGGGGCGAGCAGTACTTC. Amino acids: CASSARFSGGEQYF.

V and J are TRBV5-6 and TRBJ2-7; D could derive from TRBD1 or TRBD2 (7 bases each). Germline values: CDR1 SGHDT, CDR2 YYEEEE. CDR3 length equals 14 residues. Trimming stripped 1 base from V and 2 bases from J, with 10 bases between. The CDR3 region has the DNA TGTGCCAGCAGCTTGCAGGGGGGGACCTACGAGCAGTACTTC. Amino acid sequence: CASSLQGGTYEQYF.

The rearrangement joins TRBV15 to TRBJ2-1; TRBD2 is a possible D gene (6 bases). V lost 6 bases to trimming and J lost 4 bases, with 16 bases between them. There are 15 residues in the CDR3. Germline CDR1 reads LNHNV; CDR2 reads YYDKDF (reference sequence). This CDR3 reads CATSTPEAGYNEQFF. DNA for the CDR3: TGTGCCACCAGTACCCCTGAAGCGGGTTACAATGAGCAGTTCTTC.

V and J are TRBV30 and TRBJ2-5; 7 nucleotides agree with TRBD1. CDR3 size: 13 residues. The trim removed 0 bases at V and 4 bases at J, leaving 2 bases unmatched. Germline-derived CDR1 and CDR2 are GTSNPN and SVGIG (reference sequence). The CDR3 spells CAWSVNRGETQYF. Here the CDR3 DNA reads TGTGCCTGGAGTGTTAACAGGGGAGAGACCCAGTACTTC. The full variable domain, in which reference TRBV30 and TRBJ2-5 provide the parts outside the CDR3, is SQTIHQWPATLVQPVGSPLSLECTVEGTSNPNLYWYRQAAGRGLQLLFYSVGIGQISSEVPQNLSASRPQDRQFILSSKKLLLSDSGFYLCAWSVNRGETQYFGPGTRLLVL.

The V call is TRBV19, the J call TRBJ1-3; 7 bases are a match to TRBD1. The CDR3 spans 16 residues. The V gene end was trimmed by 5 bases and the J gene end by 0 bases; junction bases not matched to a gene: 7. Per the germline V gene, CDR1 is LNHDA and CDR2 is SQIVND (reference sequence). The CDR3 DNA follows: TGTGCCAGTAGTGCCGACAGGGATTTCTCTGGAAACACCATATATTTT. This translates into CASSADRDFSGNTIYF.

This chain links TRBV19 with TRBJ1-5, with 11 bases identical to TRBD1. The CDR3 has 14 residues. V lost 3 bases to trimming and J lost 6 bases; unmatched junction nucleotides: 1. CDR1 is LNHDA, CDR2 SQIVND, per germline (reference sequence). CDR3 in amino acids: CASSMDRGLQPQHF. The CDR3 region has the DNA TGTGCCAGTAGTATGGACAGGGGGCTTCAGCCCCAGCATTTT.

This clone was picked up one time. The rearrangement uses TRBV2 and TRBJ2-4, with 9 bases identical to TRBD1. This CDR3 region has 13 residues. V lost 7 bases to trimming and J lost 5 bases; unmatched junction nucleotides: 3. Germline-derived CDR1 and CDR2 are SNHLY and FYNNEI. The CDR3: CASTRDRENIQYF. CDR3 in DNA: TGTGCCAGCACCCGGGACAGGGAAAACATTCAGTACTTC.

The rearrangement links TRBV18 to TRBJ2-1, with unresolved D. Deletions cut 2 bases from V and 6 bases from J, with 23 bases between. Looked up from germline, CDR1 is KGHSH and CDR2 is LQKENI. CDR3 length equals 18 residues. The CDR3 reads CASSPRLIASSPSNEQFF. In DNA form, the CDR3 reads TGTGCCAGCTCACCAAGGTTGATAGCCTCCTCCCCTAGCAATGAGCAGTTCTTC.

J is TRBJ1-1 and V is TRBV27; D might be TRBD1 (5 bases). V lost 2 bases, J lost 1 base, and 14 bases lay in between. The CDR3 is made up of 16 amino acids. Per the germline V gene, CDR1 is MNHEY and CDR2 is SMNVEV (reference sequence). The CDR3 region has the DNA TGTGCCAGCAGTTTAAAAGGCGGGGGAGCGAACACTGAAGCTTTCTTT. Translated, it gives CASSLKGGGANTEAFF.

This clone is a singleton in its sample. The J gene is TRBJ2-1, the V gene TRBV9; no firm D call. Germline lookup yields CDR1 SGDLS and CDR2 YYNGEE. The V and J ends lost 4 bases and 4 bases respectively, with 9 bases between them. CDR3 size: 13 residues. The CDR3 here is CASSLQQYNEQFF. The CDR3 DNA reads TGTGCCAGCAGCCTACAGCAATACAATGAGCAGTTCTTC.

This clone has just one count. This chain connects TRBV5-1 to TRBJ1-2; 9 bases map to TRBD1. The trim removed 3 bases at V and 5 bases at J, leaving 8 bases unmatched. Germline values: CDR1 SGHRS, CDR2 YFSETQ. The CDR3 loop spans 15 amino acids. The CDR3: CASSYLLGQGYGYTF. DNA of the CDR3: TGCGCCAGCAGCTACCTGCTCGGACAGGGGTATGGCTACACCTTC.

This sequence joins TRBV7-3 and TRBJ2-3; 9 bases are a match to TRBD2. The V segment lost 5 bases and the J segment 1 base; nucleotides outside the gene matches: 7. CDR1 and CDR2 (germline): SGHTA, FQGTGA. The CDR3 runs to 16 residues. The CDR3 nucleotides are TGTGCCAGCAGCCCGGTGCGGACTAGCGGCACAGATACGCAGTATTTT. As protein: CASSPVRTSGTDTQYF.

This chain joins TRBV2 and TRBJ2-3, with 9 nucleotides matching TRBD2. V shed 6 bases and J 5 bases; nucleotides not matched to a gene: 9. CDR1 and CDR2 (germline): SNHLY, FYNNEI. This CDR3 comprises 15 residues. The CDR3 spells CASSLAGVSGDTQYF. The CDR3 nucleotides are TGTGCCAGCAGCTTAGCGGGAGTCAGTGGAGATACGCAGTATTTT.

This clone showed up just once. The V gene is TRBV4-2, the J gene TRBJ2-7, with 10 bases that match TRBD2. CDR1 LGHNA and CDR2 YNFKEQ come from the germline V gene. The CDR3 totals 17 residues. V shed 2 bases and J 2 bases; nucleotides not matched to a gene: 9. CDR3: CASSQSSGRMSPYEQYF. The CDR3 bases are TGTGCCAGCAGCCAATCTAGCGGGAGAATGTCCCCCTACGAGCAGTACTTC.

This sequence joins TRBV6-1 and TRBJ2-7; 7 nucleotides align to TRBD2. CDR3 length: 16 residues. V lost 4 bases, J lost 1 base, and 10 bases stayed unmatched. Germline CDR1 reads MNHNS; CDR2 reads SASEGT. CDR3 nucleotides: TGTGCCAGCAGTGCGGTGGGGCGGGGGAGGTCCTACGAGCAGTACTTC. Amino acids: CASSAVGRGRSYEQYF.

This sequence joins TRBV6-1 and TRBJ2-7; a weak D match, TRBD2 (5 bases). Germline CDR1 reads MNHNS; CDR2 reads SASEGT. This CDR3 has 15 amino acids. The V gene lost 7 bases and the J gene lost 12 bases, with 28 bases spanning the gap. The CDR3: CASTTPPRGGSQRYF. The CDR3 nucleotides are TGTGCCAGCACGACGCCCCCCCGGGGTGGATCCCAAAGGTACTTC.

This chain uses TRBV4-1 with TRBJ2-5; 8 positions match TRBD2. Germline V lookup: CDR1 MGHRA, CDR2 YSYEKL. J lost 5 bases, V lost 4 bases, and 12 bases had no gene match. CDR3 length: 16 residues. CDR3 DNA: TGCGCCAGCAGCCGAGGGGAAGCGGGGGCAGGGGAGACCCAGTACTTC. Translating it yields CASSRGEAGAGETQYF.

This chain connects TRBV11-1 to TRBJ2-2; 7 bases are shared with TRBD1. This CDR3 comprises 15 residues. CDR1 and CDR2 (germline): SGHAT, FQDESV (reference sequence). The trim removed 7 bases at V and 8 bases at J, leaving 13 bases unmatched. The CDR3 region has the DNA TGTGCCAGCACCGATCCTACAGGGGTTTCAGGGGAGCTGTTTTTT. It specifies CASTDPTGVSGELFF.

The rearrangement links TRBV5-1 to TRBJ1-5; D is uncertain. The CDR3 extends over 14 amino acids. V lost 0 bases, J lost 6 bases, and 10 bases lay in between. The germline V gene has CDR1 SGHRS and CDR2 YFSETQ. The CDR3: CASSLGHAGQPQHF. In DNA, the CDR3 is TGCGCCAGCAGCTTGGGGCATGCCGGTCAGCCCCAGCATTTT.

The J gene is TRBJ2-2, the V gene TRBV28; 9 bases align to TRBD1. The trim removed 6 bases at V and 5 bases at J, leaving 10 bases unmatched. The CDR3 spans 16 residues. Looked up from germline, CDR1 is MDHEN and CDR2 is SYDVKM. CDR3 loop: CASSRPTGGSTGELFF. In nucleotides, the CDR3 is TGTGCCAGCAGCCGTCCGACAGGGGGTAGTACCGGGGAGCTGTTTTTT.

The chain couples TRBV5-1 to TRBJ2-5; 10 bases line up with TRBD1. V gave up 2 bases and J gave up 5 bases; unmatched junction bases: 6. Germline V gene lookup returns CDR1 SGHRS and CDR2 YFSETQ. CDR3 length: 15 amino acids. The CDR3 DNA follows: TGCGCCAGCAGCTTCTGGGACAGGGGAGGGGAGACCCAGTACTTC. Its translation is CASSFWDRGGETQYF.

V and J are TRBV23-1 and TRBJ1-2; D is undetermined. TRBV23-1 belongs to the ORF category, with a function that is uncertain. This CDR3 contains 13 residues. Between the trimmed V and J ends, which lost 0 bases and 4 bases, there was a span of 6 bases. The CDR3 DNA follows: TGCGCCAGCAGTCAATCGATTCGCTATGGCTACACCTTC. Translation gives CASSQSIRYGYTF.

The chain joins TRBV7-3 to TRBJ2-7, with D possibly being TRBD2 (5 bases). V was shortened by 4 bases and J by 6 bases, with 13 bases between the two germline ends. The CDR3 length is 13 residues. Germline CDR1 SGHTA, CDR2 FQGTGA. In nucleotides, the CDR3 is TGTGCCAGCAGCTCTACTAGATCTGGCGAGCAGTACTTC. Its protein is CASSSTRSGEQYF.

V is TRBV6-5 and J is TRBJ1-2; 9 positions match TRBD1. V lost 4 bases to trimming and J lost 4 bases; unmatched junction nucleotides: 4. This CDR3 has 14 amino acids. The germline gives CDR1 MNHEY, CDR2 SVGAGI. In nucleotides, the CDR3 is TGTGCCAGCAGTTTTGACAGGGGGAGCTATGGCTACACCTTC. Protein product: CASSFDRGSYGYTF.

J is TRBJ1-2 and V is TRBV4-2; 7 bases line up with TRBD1. The germline gives CDR1 LGHNA, CDR2 YNFKEQ. The ends lost 1 base at V and 3 bases at J; junction bases unmatched: 5. CDR3 size: 15 residues. This chain's CDR3 is CASSQAGDSHYGYTF. The CDR3 bases are TGTGCCAGCAGCCAAGCTGGGGACAGCCACTATGGCTACACCTTC.

The chain carries TRBV9 and TRBJ2-3, with 13 bases that match TRBD2. The CDR3 has 16 residues. V lost 2 bases and J lost 8; bases outside the gene matches: 8. Germline V CDR1 and CDR2: SGDLS, YYNGEE. Written as DNA, the CDR3 is TGTGCCAGCAGCGTCGGGACTAGCGGGATGACGGCTACGCAGTATTTT. Protein product: CASSVGTSGMTATQYF.

A single count supports this clone. The chain is built from TRBV5-1 and TRBJ1-1; maybe TRBD1 (6 bases). V shed 3 bases and J shed 0 bases, with 9 bases lying between them. Germline CDR1 SGHRS, CDR2 YFSETQ. This CDR3 has 14 residues. The CDR3 DNA follows: TGCGCCAGCAGCTGGGGGCGGATGAACACTGAAGCTTTCTTT. This translates into CASSWGRMNTEAFF.